The 7 T cell receptor beta chains listed next were all sequenced from one sample in a study of OX40 agonist ivuxolimab in advanced cancers. Sequencing was performed with immunoSEQ multiplex PCR; in TCRdb, only in-frame clones are kept and a portion is missing. The table has tens of thousands of clones, about 85% seen once. Source: CD4+ or CD8+ T cells sorted from blood, taken in a trial of the OX40 agonist ivuxolimab. Receptors were obtained from an adult with an advanced solid tumor such as melanoma, head and neck, liver or kidney cancer.

This clone was counted between two and nine times. The chain combines TRBV28 with TRBJ2-5, with 10 bases aligning to TRBD2. This CDR3 has 16 residues. Germline V gene lookup returns CDR1 MDHEN and CDR2 SYDVKM. The V gene end was trimmed by 3 bases and the J gene end by 1 base; junction bases not matched to a gene: 5. Here the CDR3 reads CASSLLLAGGQETQYF. The CDR3 bases are TGTGCCAGCAGTTTGTTGTTAGCGGGAGGCCAAGAGACCCAGTACTTC.

The rearrangement joins TRBV10-3 to TRBJ2-3; perhaps D is TRBD1 or TRBD2 (5 bases each). The germline V gene has CDR1 ENHRY and CDR2 SYGVKD. V shed 6 bases and J shed 4 bases, with 11 bases lying between them. This CDR3 contains 13 residues. The CDR3 is CAISELGADTQYF. The DNA for the CDR3 is TGTGCCATCAGCGAATTGGGGGCAGATACGCAGTATTTT.

The J gene is TRBJ2-3, the V gene TRBV11-3; D uncertain. Deletions cut 0 bases from V and 7 bases from J, with 5 bases between. Germline CDR1 SGHNT, CDR2 YENEEA. The CDR3 has 12 amino acids. CDR3 loop: CASSLEANTQYF. CDR3 nucleotide sequence: TGTGCCAGCAGCTTAGAGGCGAATACGCAGTATTTT.

This chain links TRBV6-1 with TRBJ1-5, with 7 positions matching TRBD1. The junction had 4 bases not matched to a gene; V was cut back by 5 bases and J by 0 bases. The CDR3 contains 15 residues. CDR1 and CDR2 from the germline V gene are MNHNS and SASEGT. The CDR3 spells CASSRGQVSNQPQHF. For the CDR3, the DNA is TGTGCCAGCAGTAGAGGACAGGTTAGCAATCAGCCCCAGCATTTT.

This chain connects TRBV7-9 to TRBJ2-7, with D possibly being TRBD1 or TRBD2 (5 bases each). The V and J ends lost 3 bases and 1 base respectively, with 16 bases between them. This CDR3 contains 16 residues. CDR1 is SEHNR, CDR2 FQNEAQ, per germline (reference sequence). The CDR3 loop reads CASSFPATGPSYEQYF. CDR3 DNA: TGTGCCAGCAGCTTTCCCGCCACGGGGCCGTCCTACGAGCAGTACTTC.

Only a few counts were recorded for this clone. V and J are TRBV10-3 and TRBJ2-5; D possibly corresponds to TRBD2 (5 bases). Looked up from germline, CDR1 is ENHRY and CDR2 is SYGVKD. With 2 bases removed from V and 5 bases from J, the gap between germline ends came to 18 bases. CDR3 size: 16 residues. DNA of the CDR3: TGTGCCATCAGTGAGCCTGGACTGCCCCAAACGGAGACCCAGTACTTC. This gives the protein CAISEPGLPQTETQYF.

V gene TRBV9 combines with J gene TRBJ2-2; D remains unclear. The germline gives CDR1 SGDLS, CDR2 YYNGEE. V shed 0 bases and J shed 8 bases, with 5 bases lying between them. This CDR3 has 12 residues. The CDR3 spells CASSVVSGELFF. The CDR3 coding sequence is TGTGCCAGCAGCGTAGTTTCTGGGGAGCTGTTTTTT.